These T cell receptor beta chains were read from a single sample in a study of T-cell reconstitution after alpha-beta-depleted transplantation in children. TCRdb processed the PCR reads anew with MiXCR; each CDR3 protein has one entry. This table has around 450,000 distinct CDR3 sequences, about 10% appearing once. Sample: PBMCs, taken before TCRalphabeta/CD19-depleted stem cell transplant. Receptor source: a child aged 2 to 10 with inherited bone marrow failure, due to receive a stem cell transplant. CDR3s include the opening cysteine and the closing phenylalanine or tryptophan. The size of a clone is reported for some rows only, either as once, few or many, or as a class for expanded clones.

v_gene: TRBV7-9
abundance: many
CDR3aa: CASSLSLAGPVGGQFF

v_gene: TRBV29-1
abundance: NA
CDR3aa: CSFEKPGGSSDNEQFF

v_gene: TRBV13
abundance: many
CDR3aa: CASRQLSGPNQETQYF

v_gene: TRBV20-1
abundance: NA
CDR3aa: CSAEGSSGVTSSYEQYF

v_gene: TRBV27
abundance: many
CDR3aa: CASSLSMGGVNYGYTF

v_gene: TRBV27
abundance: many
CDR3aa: CASSSDSGTGVAGAPETQYF

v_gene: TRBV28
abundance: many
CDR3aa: CASSKTSGTSGEQFF

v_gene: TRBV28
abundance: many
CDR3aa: CASSLDRVNQPQHF

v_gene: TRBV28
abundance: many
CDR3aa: CASSGAASGNQPQHF

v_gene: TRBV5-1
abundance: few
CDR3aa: CASRLTSGHNEQFF

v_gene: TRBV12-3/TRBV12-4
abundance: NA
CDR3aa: CASSFGLLTSGYYEQYF

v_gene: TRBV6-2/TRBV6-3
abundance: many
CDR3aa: CASSSTASNEQFF

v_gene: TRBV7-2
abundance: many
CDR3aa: CASSASTGYYGYTF

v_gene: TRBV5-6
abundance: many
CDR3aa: CASRSGWGNTGELFF

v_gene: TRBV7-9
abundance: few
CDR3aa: CASSTRTSGSGETQYF

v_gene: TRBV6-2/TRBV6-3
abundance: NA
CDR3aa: CASSYVDIQYF

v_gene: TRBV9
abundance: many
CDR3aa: CASSLFSGEQYF

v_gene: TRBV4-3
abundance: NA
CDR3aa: CASSRLTSNTGELFF

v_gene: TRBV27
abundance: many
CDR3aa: CASSLAGGAPEAFF

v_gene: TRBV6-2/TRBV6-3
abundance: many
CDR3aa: CASSRTASNQPQHF

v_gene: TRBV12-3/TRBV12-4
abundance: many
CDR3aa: CASTPGGWSDTQYF

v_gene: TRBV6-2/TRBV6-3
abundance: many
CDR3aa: CAGLHSPSPVGQPDYGYTF

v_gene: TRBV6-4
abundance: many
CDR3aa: CASSRDRPLGTDTQYF

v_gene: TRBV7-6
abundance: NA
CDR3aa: CASSSTLGGMVRTEAFF

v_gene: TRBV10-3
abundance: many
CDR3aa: CAIRPGTENEQFF

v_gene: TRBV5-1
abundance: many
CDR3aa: CASSLVRFSNTGELFF

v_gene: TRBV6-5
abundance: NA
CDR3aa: CASSYQDNTGELFF

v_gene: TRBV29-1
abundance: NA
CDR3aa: CSVEGRRSSYNEQLF

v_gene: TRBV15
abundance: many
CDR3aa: CATSRDTREGAYEQYF

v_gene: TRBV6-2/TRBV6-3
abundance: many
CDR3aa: CASYGGSIHEQFF

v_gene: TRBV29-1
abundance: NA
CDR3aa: CSVGSFTDTQYF

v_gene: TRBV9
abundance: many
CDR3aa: CASSPSGVPPLHF

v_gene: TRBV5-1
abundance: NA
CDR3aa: CASSPGAGTGAYGYTF

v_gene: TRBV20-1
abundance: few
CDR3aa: CSAPDGGYTEAFF

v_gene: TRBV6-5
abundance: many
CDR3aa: CASSYSQRRGYEQYF

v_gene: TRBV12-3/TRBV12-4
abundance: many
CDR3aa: CASSVGLGGDTQYF

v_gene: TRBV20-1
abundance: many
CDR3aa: CSPLGAPNSPLHF

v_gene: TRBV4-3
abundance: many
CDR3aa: CASSQPLTSGRHNEQFF

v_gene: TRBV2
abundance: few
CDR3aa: CASRRAREETQYF

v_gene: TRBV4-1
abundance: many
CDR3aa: CASSQVRDEQFF

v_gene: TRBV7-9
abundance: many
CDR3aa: CASSPGAVLGLEQYF

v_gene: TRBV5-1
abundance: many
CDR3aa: CASSLDGMNSYNEQFF

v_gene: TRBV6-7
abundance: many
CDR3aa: CASSYPAGHYNEQFF

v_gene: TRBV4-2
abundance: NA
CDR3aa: CASTSSGDEQFF

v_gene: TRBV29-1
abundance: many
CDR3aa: CSVEWSGTDTIYF

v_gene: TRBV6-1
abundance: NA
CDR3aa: CASSAAPEKLFF

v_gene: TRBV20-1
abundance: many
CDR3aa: CSASYIAGEDTQYF

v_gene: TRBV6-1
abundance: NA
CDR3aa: CASSEYGPGGSYGYTF

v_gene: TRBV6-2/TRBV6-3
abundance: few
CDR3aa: CASVWGAHQPQHF

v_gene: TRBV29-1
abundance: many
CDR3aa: CSVHSASYEQYF

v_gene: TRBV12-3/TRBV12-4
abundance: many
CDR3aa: CASSLLAGGPDTQYF

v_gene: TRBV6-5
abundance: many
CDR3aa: CASSYGGNTEAFF